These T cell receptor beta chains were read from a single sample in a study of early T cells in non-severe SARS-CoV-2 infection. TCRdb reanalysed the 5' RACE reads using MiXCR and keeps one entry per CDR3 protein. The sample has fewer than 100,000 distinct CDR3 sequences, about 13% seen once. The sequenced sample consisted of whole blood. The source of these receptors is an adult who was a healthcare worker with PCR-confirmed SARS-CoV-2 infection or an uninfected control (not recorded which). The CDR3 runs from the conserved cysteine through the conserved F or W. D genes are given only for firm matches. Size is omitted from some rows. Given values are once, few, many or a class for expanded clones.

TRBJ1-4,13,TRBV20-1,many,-,CSAPSRQHERLFF,TGCAGTGCCCCTTCGCGGCAGCACGAAAGACTGTTTTTT
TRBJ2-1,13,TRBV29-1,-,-,CSVVGRLGSEQFF,TGCAGCGTTGTTGGCCGGCTTGGGTCTGAGCAGTTCTTC
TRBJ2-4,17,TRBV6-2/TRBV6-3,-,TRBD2,CASSKGPSGGTKNIQYF,TGTGCCAGCAGTAAGGGTCCCTCGGGGGGTACCAAAAACATTCAGTACTTC
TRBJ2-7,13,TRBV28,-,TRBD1,CASRQGAFYEQYF,TGTGCCAGCCGACAGGGGGCTTTCTACGAGCAGTACTTC
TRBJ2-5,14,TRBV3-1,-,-,CASSSRGQQETQYF,TGTGCCAGCAGCTCCCGGGGTCAGCAAGAGACCCAGTACTTC
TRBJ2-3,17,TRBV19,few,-,CASSVSYFKGDTDTQYF,TGTGCCAGTAGTGTCTCCTACTTCAAGGGAGACACAGATACGCAGTATTTT
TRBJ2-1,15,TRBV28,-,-,CASSSLSVGDNEQFF,TGTGCCAGCAGCTCCCTAAGCGTAGGAGACAATGAGCAGTTCTTC
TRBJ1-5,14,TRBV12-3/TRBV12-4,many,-,CASSHGQINQPQHF,TGTGCCAGCAGCCATGGACAGATAAATCAGCCCCAGCATTTT
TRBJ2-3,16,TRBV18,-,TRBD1,CASSPDRGRETDTQYF,TGTGCCAGCTCACCGGACAGGGGGCGGGAGACGGATACGCAGTATTTT
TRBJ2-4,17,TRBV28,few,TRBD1,CASSSSNRGLAKNIQYF,TGTGCCAGCAGTTCAAGCAACAGGGGGCTAGCCAAAAACATTCAGTACTTC
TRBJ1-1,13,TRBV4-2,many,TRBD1,CASGQGGNTEAFF,TGTGCCAGCGGACAGGGAGGAAACACTGAAGCTTTCTTT
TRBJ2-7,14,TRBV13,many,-,CASSITGTTYEQYF,TGTGCCAGCAGCATTACCGGGACGACCTACGAGCAGTACTTC
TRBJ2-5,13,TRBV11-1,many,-,CASSFGYQETQYF,TGTGCCAGCAGCTTTGGTTACCAAGAGACCCAGTACTTC
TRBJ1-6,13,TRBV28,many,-,CASSLGANSPLHF,TGTGCCAGCAGTTTAGGGGCTAATTCACCCCTCCACTTT
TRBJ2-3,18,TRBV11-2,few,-,CASSLEQPGRPGTDTQYF,TGTGCCAGCAGCTTAGAACAACCCGGACGACCAGGCACAGATACGCAGTATTTT
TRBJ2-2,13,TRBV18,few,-,CASSPTRTGELFF,TGTGCCAGCTCACCGACGAGGACCGGGGAGCTGTTTTTT
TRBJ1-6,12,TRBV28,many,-,CASRGENSPLHF,TGTGCCAGCAGGGGGGAAAATTCACCCCTCCACTTT
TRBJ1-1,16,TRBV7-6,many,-,CASSLGQYLGVTEAFF,TGTGCCAGCAGCTTGGGGCAGTACTTGGGGGTCACTGAAGCTTTCTTT
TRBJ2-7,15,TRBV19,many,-,CASSLTGPSSYEQYF,TGTGCCAGTAGCTTGACAGGACCAAGCTCCTACGAGCAGTACTTC
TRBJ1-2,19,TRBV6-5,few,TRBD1,CASSYSRFGQGSPNYGYTF,TGTGCCAGCAGTTACTCGAGATTTGGACAGGGGTCGCCTAACTATGGCTACACCTTC
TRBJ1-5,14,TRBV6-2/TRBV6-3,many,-,CASSYQGRNQPQHF,TGTGCCAGCAGTTACCAGGGACGGAATCAGCCCCAGCATTTT
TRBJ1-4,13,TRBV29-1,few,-,CSVTGYGNEKLFF,TGCAGCGTTACAGGGTACGGTAATGAAAAACTGTTTTTT
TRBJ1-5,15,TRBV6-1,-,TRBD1,CASSGGYRGLMPQHF,TGTGCCAGCAGTGGAGGGTACAGGGGCCTTATGCCCCAGCATTTT
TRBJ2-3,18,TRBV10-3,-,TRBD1,CAISESRPGQGSTDTQYF,TGTGCCATCAGTGAGTCCCGCCCGGGACAGGGTTCTACAGATACGCAGTATTTT
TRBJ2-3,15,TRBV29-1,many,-,CSQSPVGPSTDTQYF,TGCAGCCAGTCCCCGGTGGGGCCTTCGACAGATACGCAGTATTTT
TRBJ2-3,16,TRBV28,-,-,CASSNGRVGITDTQYF,TGTGCCAGCAGCAACGGACGGGTAGGGATCACAGATACGCAGTATTTT
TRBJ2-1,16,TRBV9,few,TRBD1,CASSAATGRKYNEQFF,TGTGCCAGCAGCGCAGCGACAGGGCGGAAGTACAATGAGCAGTTCTTC
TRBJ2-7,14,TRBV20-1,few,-,CSAREGTLSYEQYF,TGCAGTGCTAGAGAAGGGACCCTATCCTACGAGCAGTACTTC
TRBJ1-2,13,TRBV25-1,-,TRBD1,CVSRQGPEYGYTF,TGTGTCAGCAGACAGGGGCCCGAATATGGCTACACCTTC
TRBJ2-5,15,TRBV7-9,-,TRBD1,CASSSAQGVTETQYF,TGTGCCAGCAGCTCCGCACAGGGGGTAACAGAGACCCAGTACTTC
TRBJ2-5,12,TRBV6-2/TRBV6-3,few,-,CASSYRPETQYF,TGTGCCAGCAGTTACCGACCGGAGACCCAGTACTTC
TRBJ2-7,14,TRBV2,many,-,CASSVGGNSYEQYF,TGTGCCAGCAGTGTTGGAGGGAACTCCTACGAGCAGTACTTC
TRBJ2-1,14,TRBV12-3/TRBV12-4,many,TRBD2,CASSFGGTIDEQFF,TGTGCCAGCAGTTTTGGGGGGACTATCGATGAGCAGTTCTTC
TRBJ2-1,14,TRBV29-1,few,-,CSVDSQSSYNEQFF,TGCAGCGTTGACAGCCAGAGCTCCTACAATGAGCAGTTCTTC
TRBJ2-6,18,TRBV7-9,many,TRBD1,CASSLGDRVFAGANVLTF,TGTGCCAGCAGCTTAGGGGACAGGGTATTCGCCGGGGCCAACGTCCTGACTTTC
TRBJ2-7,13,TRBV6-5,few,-,CASSQGSSYEQYF,TGTGCCAGCTCGCAGGGGTCTTCCTACGAGCAGTACTTC
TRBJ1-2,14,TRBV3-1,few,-,CASSPRGDNYGYTF,TGTGCCAGCAGCCCGCGGGGGGATAACTATGGCTACACCTTC
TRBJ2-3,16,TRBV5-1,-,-,CASSPEGGANTDTQYF,TGCGCCAGCAGCCCGGAGGGGGGGGCTAACACAGATACGCAGTATTTT
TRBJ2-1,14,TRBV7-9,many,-,CASSLDDLSNEQFF,TGTGCCAGCAGCTTAGATGACCTTTCCAATGAGCAGTTCTTC
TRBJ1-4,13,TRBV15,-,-,CATSRINQEKLFF,TGTGCCACCAGCAGGATAAATCAAGAAAAACTGTTTTTT
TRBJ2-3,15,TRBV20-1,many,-,CSARIGGYSTDTQYF,TGCAGTGCTAGAATTGGGGGTTACAGCACAGATACGCAGTATTTT
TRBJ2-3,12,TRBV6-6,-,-,CASSYATDTQYF,TGTGCCAGCAGTTACGCGACAGATACGCAGTATTTT
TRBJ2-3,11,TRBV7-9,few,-,CASIPIDTQYF,TGTGCCAGCATCCCGATAGATACGCAGTATTTT
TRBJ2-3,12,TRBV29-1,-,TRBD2,CSVGAGGTNQYF,TGCAGCGTCGGTGCGGGGGGTACAAATCAGTATTTT
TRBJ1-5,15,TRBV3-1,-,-,CASSQGGGVNQPQHF,TGTGCCAGCAGCCAAGGGGGGGGCGTCAATCAGCCCCAGCATTTT
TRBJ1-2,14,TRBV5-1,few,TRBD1,CASSIGQGESGYTF,TGCGCCAGCAGCATCGGACAGGGGGAGAGTGGCTACACCTTC
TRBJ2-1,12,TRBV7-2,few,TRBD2,CASSLSGGEQFF,TGTGCCAGCAGCCTTAGCGGGGGGGAGCAGTTCTTC
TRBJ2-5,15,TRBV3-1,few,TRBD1,CASSSEGAKGETQYF,TGTGCCAGCAGCAGCGAGGGGGCCAAAGGGGAGACCCAGTACTTC
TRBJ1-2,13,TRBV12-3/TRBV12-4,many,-,CASSLNENYGYTF,TGTGCCAGCAGTTTAAACGAGAACTATGGCTACACCTTC
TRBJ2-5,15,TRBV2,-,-,CASSRNQQGRQTQYF,TGTGCCAGCAGTAGGAACCAACAGGGTAGGCAGACCCAGTACTTC